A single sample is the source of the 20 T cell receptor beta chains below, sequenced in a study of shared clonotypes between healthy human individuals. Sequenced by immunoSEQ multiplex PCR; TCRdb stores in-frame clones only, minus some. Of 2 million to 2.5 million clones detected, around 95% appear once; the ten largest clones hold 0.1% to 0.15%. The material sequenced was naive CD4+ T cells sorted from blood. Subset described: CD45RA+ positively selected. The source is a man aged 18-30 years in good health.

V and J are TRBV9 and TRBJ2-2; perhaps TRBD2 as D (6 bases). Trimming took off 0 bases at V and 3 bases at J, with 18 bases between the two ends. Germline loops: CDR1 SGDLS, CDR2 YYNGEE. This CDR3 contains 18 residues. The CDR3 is CASSVGLGGDEDTGELFF. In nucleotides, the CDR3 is TGTGCCAGCAGCGTAGGGTTAGGAGGGGACGAGGACACCGGGGAGCTGTTTTTT.

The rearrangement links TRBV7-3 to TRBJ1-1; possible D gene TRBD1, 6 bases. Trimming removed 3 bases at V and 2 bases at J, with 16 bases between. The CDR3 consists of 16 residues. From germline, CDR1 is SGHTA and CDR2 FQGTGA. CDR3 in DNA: TGTGCCAGCAGCTTGCAACAGGGAAAAGGAAACACTGAAGCTTTCTTT. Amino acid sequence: CASSLQQGKGNTEAFF.

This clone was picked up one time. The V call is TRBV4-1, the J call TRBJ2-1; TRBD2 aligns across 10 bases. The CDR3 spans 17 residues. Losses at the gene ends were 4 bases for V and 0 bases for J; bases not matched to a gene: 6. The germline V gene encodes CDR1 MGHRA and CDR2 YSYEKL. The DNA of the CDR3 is TGCGCCAGCAGCCTTGGCCGACTAGCGGGCTCCTACAATGAGCAGTTCTTC. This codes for CASSLGRLAGSYNEQFF.

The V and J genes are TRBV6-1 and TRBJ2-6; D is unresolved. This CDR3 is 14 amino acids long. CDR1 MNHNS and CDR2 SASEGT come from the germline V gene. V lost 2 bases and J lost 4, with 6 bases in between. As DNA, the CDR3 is TGTGCCAGCAGTGAAAGCAGGGGGGCCAACGTCCTGACTTTC. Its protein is CASSESRGANVLTF.

The CDR3 sequence is CASSSLAGVNEQYF. CDR3 sequence (DNA): TGTGCCAGCAGCTCCTTAGCGGGGGTTAACGAGCAGTACTTC. The chain is built from TRBV5-6 and TRBJ2-5, with TRBD2 identical over 9 bases. The J call may not be correct, given that the DNA end is closer to TRBJ2-7. Germline CDR1 is SGHDT and CDR2 is YYEEEE. The length of the CDR3 is 14 residues.

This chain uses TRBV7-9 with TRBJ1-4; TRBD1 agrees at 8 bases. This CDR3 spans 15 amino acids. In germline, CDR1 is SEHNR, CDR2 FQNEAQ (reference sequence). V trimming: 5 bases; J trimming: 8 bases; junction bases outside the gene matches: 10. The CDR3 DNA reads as TGTGCCAGCAGCCCCGGACAGGGAACAAGAGAAAAACTGTTTTTT. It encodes CASSPGQGTREKLFF.

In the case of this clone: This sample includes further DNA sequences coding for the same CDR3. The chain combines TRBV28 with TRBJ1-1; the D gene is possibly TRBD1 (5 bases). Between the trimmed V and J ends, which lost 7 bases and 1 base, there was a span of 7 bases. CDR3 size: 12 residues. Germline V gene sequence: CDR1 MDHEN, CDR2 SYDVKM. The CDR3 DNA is TGTGCCAGCAACACAGGGAACACTGAAGCTTTCTTT. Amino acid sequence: CASNTGNTEAFF.

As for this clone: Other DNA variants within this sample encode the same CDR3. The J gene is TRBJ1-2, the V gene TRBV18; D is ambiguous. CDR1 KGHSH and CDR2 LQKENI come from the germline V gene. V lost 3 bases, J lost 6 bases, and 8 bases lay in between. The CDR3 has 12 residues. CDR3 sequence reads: CASSPGGDGYTF. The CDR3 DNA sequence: TGTGCCAGCTCACCTGGTGGGGATGGCTACACCTTC.

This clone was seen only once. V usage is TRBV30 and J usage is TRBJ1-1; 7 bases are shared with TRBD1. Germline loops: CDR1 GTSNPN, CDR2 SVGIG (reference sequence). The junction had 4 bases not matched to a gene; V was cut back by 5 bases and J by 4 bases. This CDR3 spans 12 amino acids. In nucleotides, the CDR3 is TGTGCCTGGGCCAGGGGGGTCACTGAAGCTTTCTTT. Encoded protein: CAWARGVTEAFF.

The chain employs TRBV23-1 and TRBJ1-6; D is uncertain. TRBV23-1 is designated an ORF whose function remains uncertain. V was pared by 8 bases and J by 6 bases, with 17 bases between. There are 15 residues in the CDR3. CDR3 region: CASGAGGLGNSPLHF. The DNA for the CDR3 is TGCGCCAGCGGCGCCGGCGGACTGGGTAATTCACCCCTCCACTTT.

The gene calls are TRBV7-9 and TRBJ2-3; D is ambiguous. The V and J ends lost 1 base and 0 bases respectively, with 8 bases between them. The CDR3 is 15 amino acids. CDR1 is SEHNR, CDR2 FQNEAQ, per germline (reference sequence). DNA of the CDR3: TGTGCCAGCAGCTTAGAAGGAGTTAGCACAGATACGCAGTATTTT. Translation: CASSLEGVSTDTQYF.

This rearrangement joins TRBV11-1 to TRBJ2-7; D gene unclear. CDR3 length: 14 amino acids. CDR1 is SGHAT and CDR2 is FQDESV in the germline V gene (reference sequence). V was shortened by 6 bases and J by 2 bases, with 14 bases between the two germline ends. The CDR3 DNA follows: TGTGCCAGCAGTCATACACAATCCCCCTACGAGCAGTACTTC. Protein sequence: CASSHTQSPYEQYF. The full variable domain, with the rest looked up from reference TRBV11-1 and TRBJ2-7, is EAEVAQSPRYKITEKSQAVAFWCDPISGHATLYWYRQILGQGPELLVQFQDESVVDDSQLPKDRFSAERLKGVDSTLKIQPAELGDSAMYLCASSHTQSPYEQYFGPGTRLTVT.

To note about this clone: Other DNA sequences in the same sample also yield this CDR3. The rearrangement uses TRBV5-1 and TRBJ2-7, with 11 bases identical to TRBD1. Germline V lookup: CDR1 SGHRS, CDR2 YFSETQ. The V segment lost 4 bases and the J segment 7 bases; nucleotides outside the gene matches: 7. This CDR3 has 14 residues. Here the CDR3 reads CASSLGQGGSEQYF. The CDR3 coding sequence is TGCGCCAGCAGCCTGGGACAGGGGGGGAGTGAGCAGTACTTC.

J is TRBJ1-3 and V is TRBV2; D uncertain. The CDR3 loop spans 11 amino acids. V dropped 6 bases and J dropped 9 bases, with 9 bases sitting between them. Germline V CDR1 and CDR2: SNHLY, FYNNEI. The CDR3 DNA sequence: TGTGCCAGCAGGGATAGTAGCACCATATATTTT. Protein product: CASRDSSTIYF. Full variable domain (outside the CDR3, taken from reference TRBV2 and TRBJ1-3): EPEVTQTPSHQVTQMGQEVILRCVPISNHLYFYWYRQILGQKVEFLVSFYNNEISEKSEIFDDQFSVERPDGSNFTLKIRSTKLEDSAMYFCASRDSSTIYFGEGSWLTVV.

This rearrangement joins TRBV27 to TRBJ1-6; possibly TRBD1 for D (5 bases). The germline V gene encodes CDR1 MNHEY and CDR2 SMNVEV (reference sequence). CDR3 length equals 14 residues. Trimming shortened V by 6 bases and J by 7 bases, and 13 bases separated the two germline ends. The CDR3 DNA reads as TGTGCCAGCAGGGCGGGGGTTAGCAATTCACCCCTCCACTTT. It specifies CASRAGVSNSPLHF.

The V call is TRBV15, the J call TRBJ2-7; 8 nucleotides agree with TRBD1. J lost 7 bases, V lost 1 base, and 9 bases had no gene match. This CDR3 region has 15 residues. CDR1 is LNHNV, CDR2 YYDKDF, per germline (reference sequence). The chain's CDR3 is CATSRGSQGAREQYF. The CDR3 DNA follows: TGTGCCACCAGCAGAGGTTCGCAGGGGGCGCGGGAGCAGTACTTC. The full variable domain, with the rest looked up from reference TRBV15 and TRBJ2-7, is DAMVIQNPRYQVTQFGKPVTLSCSQTLNHNVMYWYQQKSSQAPKLLFHYYDKDFNNEADTPDNFQSRRPNTSFCFLDIRSPGLGDTAMYLCATSRGSQGAREQYFGPGTRLTVT.

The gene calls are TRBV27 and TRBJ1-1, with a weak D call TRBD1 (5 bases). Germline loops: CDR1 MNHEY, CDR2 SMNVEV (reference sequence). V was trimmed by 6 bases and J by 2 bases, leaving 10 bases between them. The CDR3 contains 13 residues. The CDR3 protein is CASSLGANTEAFF. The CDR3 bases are TGTGCCAGCAGCTTAGGGGCCAACACTGAAGCTTTCTTT.

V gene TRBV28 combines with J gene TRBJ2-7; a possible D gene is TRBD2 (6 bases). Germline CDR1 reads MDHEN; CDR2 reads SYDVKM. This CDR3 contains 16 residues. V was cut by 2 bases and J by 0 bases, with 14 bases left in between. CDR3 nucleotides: TGTGCCAGCAGTTTAGTAGCGGAATCCCCCTCCTACGAGCAGTACTTC. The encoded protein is CASSLVAESPSYEQYF.

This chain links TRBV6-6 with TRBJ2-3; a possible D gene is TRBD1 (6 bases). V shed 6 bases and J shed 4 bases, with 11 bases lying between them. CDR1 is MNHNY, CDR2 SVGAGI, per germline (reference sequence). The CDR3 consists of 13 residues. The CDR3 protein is CASSQGRADTQYF. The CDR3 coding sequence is TGTGCCAGCAGCCAGGGGCGGGCAGATACGCAGTATTTT.

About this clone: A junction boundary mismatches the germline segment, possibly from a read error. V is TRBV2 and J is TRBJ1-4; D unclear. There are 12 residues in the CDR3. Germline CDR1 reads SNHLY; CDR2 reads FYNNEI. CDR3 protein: CASSLTPGGPIF. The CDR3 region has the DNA TGTGCCAGCAGCCTGACTCCAGGTGGCCCAATTTTT.